The rows below give T cell receptor beta chains drawn from one sample of a study of control samples from healthy donors and cancer patients. Some clones are missing from TCRdb's copy, which holds only in-frame ones; the method was immunoSEQ multiplex PCR. The sample carries about 27,000 clones, roughly 93% recorded once. Sequenced sample: PBMCs. The receptors stem from a man aged 50-60 years with lung cancer. Both conserved end residues are part of each CDR3. A D gene is named only where the DNA matches it firmly. Only part of the rows carry a size: once, few, many, or a class if the clone is expanded.

CDR3 DNA: TGTGCCAGCAGTTGGACGAATTCACCCCTCCACTTT
CDR3 protein: CASSWTNSPLHF
D gene: NA
clone size: few
V gene: TRBV5-5
J gene: TRBJ1-6

CDR3 DNA: TGTGCCAGCAGCCCCGGGACAGGGGCTGACTATGGCTACACCTTC
CDR3 protein: CASSPGTGADYGYTF
D gene: TRBD1
clone size: NA
V gene: TRBV9
J gene: TRBJ1-2

CDR3 DNA: TGCGCCAGCAGCTTGCGCCGGATCCCTGGAAACACCATATATTTT
CDR3 protein: CASSLRRIPGNTIYF
D gene: NA
clone size: few
V gene: TRBV5-1
J gene: TRBJ1-3

CDR3 DNA: TGTGCCAGTAGTATAGTATCCGATAACTATGGCTACACCTTC
CDR3 protein: CASSIVSDNYGYTF
D gene: NA
clone size: NA
V gene: TRBV19
J gene: TRBJ1-2

CDR3 DNA: TGTGCCAGCTCACGGACAACAGGGGCTAGCACAGATACGCAGTATTTT
CDR3 protein: CASSRTTGASTDTQYF
D gene: TRBD1
clone size: NA
V gene: TRBV18
J gene: TRBJ2-3

CDR3 DNA: TGTGCCAGTAGTATAGACAGCGGTAGCTCCTACGAGCAGTACTTC
CDR3 protein: CASSIDSGSSYEQYF
D gene: NA
clone size: NA
V gene: TRBV19
J gene: TRBJ2-7

CDR3 DNA: TGTGCCAGCAGGACCCTAGCGGGGGGGCTCGGTACGCAGTATTTT
CDR3 protein: CASRTLAGGLGTQYF
D gene: TRBD2
clone size: NA
V gene: TRBV6-6
J gene: TRBJ2-3

CDR3 DNA: TGTGCTAGCAAAATAGACACTACGGGGAACACAGATACGCAGTATTTT
CDR3 protein: CASKIDTTGNTDTQYF
D gene: NA
clone size: NA
V gene: TRBV12-5
J gene: TRBJ2-3

CDR3 DNA: TGCGCCAGCAGCCTGAGGGGGCTGACCTCAGCGAACTATGGCTACACCTTC
CDR3 protein: CASSLRGLTSANYGYTF
D gene: TRBD1
clone size: once
V gene: TRBV5-1
J gene: TRBJ1-2

CDR3 DNA: TGTGCCAGCAGCTTAGAGGGGGGCGGGGAGCTGTTTTTT
CDR3 protein: CASSLEGGGELFF
D gene: NA
clone size: NA
V gene: TRBV7-2
J gene: TRBJ2-2

CDR3 DNA: TGCGCCAGCAGCCGGACAGGGGACGTACCCGATGAAAAACTGTTTTTT
CDR3 protein: CASSRTGDVPDEKLFF
D gene: TRBD1
clone size: NA
V gene: TRBV5-1
J gene: TRBJ1-4

CDR3 DNA: TGTGCCAGCTCACCATCGGGACAGGGGGCGTATGGCTACACCTTC
CDR3 protein: CASSPSGQGAYGYTF
D gene: TRBD1
clone size: NA
V gene: TRBV18
J gene: TRBJ1-2

CDR3 DNA: TGTGCCAGCAGCCCTCAGGGAGCCACTGAAGCTTTCTTT
CDR3 protein: CASSPQGATEAFF
D gene: NA
clone size: NA
V gene: TRBV28
J gene: TRBJ1-1

CDR3 DNA: TGTGCCAGCAGTGAACCCCCTAAGGGCGCCAATTCACCCCTCCACTTT
CDR3 protein: CASSEPPKGANSPLHF
D gene: NA
clone size: NA
V gene: TRBV6-1
J gene: TRBJ1-6

CDR3 DNA: TGTGCCAGCAGAACATTTCGGGACACGAACACTGAAGCTTTCTTT
CDR3 protein: CASRTFRDTNTEAFF
D gene: NA
clone size: NA
V gene: TRBV6-5
J gene: TRBJ1-1

CDR3 DNA: TGTGCCAGCAGTGAGTGGAGTGAAAAACTGTTTTTT
CDR3 protein: CASSEWSEKLFF
D gene: NA
clone size: NA
V gene: TRBV25-1
J gene: TRBJ1-4

CDR3 DNA: TGTGCCAGCTCACCTGGACGTCAAGAGACCCAGTACTTC
CDR3 protein: CASSPGRQETQYF
D gene: NA
clone size: NA
V gene: TRBV18
J gene: TRBJ2-5

CDR3 DNA: TGTGCCAGCAGCTGGGGGACAGGGGGCAATGAAAAACTGTTTTTT
CDR3 protein: CASSWGTGGNEKLFF
D gene: TRBD1
clone size: NA
V gene: TRBV7-2
J gene: TRBJ1-4

CDR3 DNA: TGTGCCAGTAGTCTCCCTTGGGGGCTCAGCCTAGCCAAAAACATTCAGTACTTC
CDR3 protein: CASSLPWGLSLAKNIQYF
D gene: NA
clone size: NA
V gene: TRBV19
J gene: TRBJ2-4

CDR3 DNA: TGTGCCAGCAGTGAACTAAGGACCCCCGGCAATCAGCCCCAGCATTTT
CDR3 protein: CASSELRTPGNQPQHF
D gene: NA
clone size: NA
V gene: TRBV6-1
J gene: TRBJ1-5

CDR3 DNA: TGTGCCATCAAAAGGAATGAGGGAGATGGCTACACCTTC
CDR3 protein: CAIKRNEGDGYTF
D gene: NA
clone size: NA
V gene: TRBV10-3
J gene: TRBJ1-2

CDR3 DNA: TGTGCCATCAGTGAGCCACAGGGTGCTGGAAACACCATATATTTT
CDR3 protein: CAISEPQGAGNTIYF
D gene: NA
clone size: NA
V gene: TRBV10-3
J gene: TRBJ1-3

CDR3 DNA: TGCGCCAGCAGCTTGTCCCTAGCGGGGGGCACAGATACGCAGTATTTT
CDR3 protein: CASSLSLAGGTDTQYF
D gene: TRBD2
clone size: NA
V gene: TRBV5-1
J gene: TRBJ2-3

CDR3 DNA: TGTGCCAGTAGTCCCTTAGCGGCGACAGATACGCAGTATTTT
CDR3 protein: CASSPLAATDTQYF
D gene: NA
clone size: NA
V gene: TRBV19
J gene: TRBJ2-3

CDR3 DNA: TGTGCCAGCAGCCAAGAAACAGGGAGCCTCTATGGCTACACCTTC
CDR3 protein: CASSQETGSLYGYTF
D gene: NA
clone size: NA
V gene: TRBV3-1/TRBV3-2
J gene: TRBJ1-2

CDR3 DNA: TGCAGCGTTGCAACAGGGGGTAACACTGAAGCTTTCTTT
CDR3 protein: CSVATGGNTEAFF
D gene: TRBD1
clone size: NA
V gene: TRBV29-1
J gene: TRBJ1-1

CDR3 DNA: TGCGCCAGCAGCTTGGCGTCCCGGACAGGGTCCGGGGAGCTGTTTTTT
CDR3 protein: CASSLASRTGSGELFF
D gene: TRBD1
clone size: NA
V gene: TRBV5-1
J gene: TRBJ2-2

CDR3 DNA: TGTGCCAGCAGCGTATCCCAATGGAGGCTAGTAACCGGGGAGCTGTTTTTT
CDR3 protein: CASSVSQWRLVTGELFF
D gene: NA
clone size: NA
V gene: TRBV11-2
J gene: TRBJ2-2

CDR3 DNA: TGTGCCAGCGTAGCGGGCGGAAGCCAAGAGACCCAGTACTTC
CDR3 protein: CASVAGGSQETQYF
D gene: TRBD2
clone size: NA
V gene: TRBV28
J gene: TRBJ2-5

CDR3 DNA: TGTGCCAGCAGTTCTCTAGCGGGGGGACGGGGTGAGCAGTTCTTC
CDR3 protein: CASSSLAGGRGEQFF
D gene: TRBD2
clone size: NA
V gene: TRBV6-6
J gene: TRBJ2-1

CDR3 DNA: TGTGCCAGCAGCCGCACCGGGACTAATTACGAGCAGTACTTC
CDR3 protein: CASSRTGTNYEQYF
D gene: TRBD2
clone size: NA
V gene: TRBV7-2
J gene: TRBJ2-7

CDR3 DNA: TGTGCCAGCAGCCCCTCGGGCGGTACGCAGACCCAGTACTTC
CDR3 protein: CASSPSGGTQTQYF
D gene: NA
clone size: NA
V gene: TRBV7-3
J gene: TRBJ2-5

CDR3 DNA: TGTGCCAGCACTCGTCAGGACAGGGAGTATGGCTACACCTTC
CDR3 protein: CASTRQDREYGYTF
D gene: TRBD1
clone size: NA
V gene: TRBV6-6
J gene: TRBJ1-2

CDR3 DNA: TGTGCCAGCAGGCCTCCACGGGCGGCAGGTCGTGGCTACACCTTC
CDR3 protein: CASRPPRAAGRGYTF
D gene: NA
clone size: NA
V gene: TRBV28
J gene: TRBJ1-2

CDR3 DNA: TGTGCTAGTGGTTTGCCACCTCCCAGGGAAGAGTACTTC
CDR3 protein: CASGLPPPREEYF
D gene: NA
clone size: NA
V gene: TRBV12-5
J gene: TRBJ2-7